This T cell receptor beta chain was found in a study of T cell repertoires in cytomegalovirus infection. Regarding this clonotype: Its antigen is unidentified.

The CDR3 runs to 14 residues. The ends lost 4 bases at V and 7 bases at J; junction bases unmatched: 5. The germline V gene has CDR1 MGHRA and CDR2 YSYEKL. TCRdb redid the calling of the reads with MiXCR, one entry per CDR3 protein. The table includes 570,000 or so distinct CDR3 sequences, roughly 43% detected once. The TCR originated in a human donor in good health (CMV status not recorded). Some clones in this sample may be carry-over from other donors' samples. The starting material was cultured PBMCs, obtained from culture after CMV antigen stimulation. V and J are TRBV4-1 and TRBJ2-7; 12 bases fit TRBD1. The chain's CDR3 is CASSPGQGAREQYF. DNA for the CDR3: TGCGCCAGCAGCCCGGGACAGGGGGCGAGGGAGCAGTACTTC.